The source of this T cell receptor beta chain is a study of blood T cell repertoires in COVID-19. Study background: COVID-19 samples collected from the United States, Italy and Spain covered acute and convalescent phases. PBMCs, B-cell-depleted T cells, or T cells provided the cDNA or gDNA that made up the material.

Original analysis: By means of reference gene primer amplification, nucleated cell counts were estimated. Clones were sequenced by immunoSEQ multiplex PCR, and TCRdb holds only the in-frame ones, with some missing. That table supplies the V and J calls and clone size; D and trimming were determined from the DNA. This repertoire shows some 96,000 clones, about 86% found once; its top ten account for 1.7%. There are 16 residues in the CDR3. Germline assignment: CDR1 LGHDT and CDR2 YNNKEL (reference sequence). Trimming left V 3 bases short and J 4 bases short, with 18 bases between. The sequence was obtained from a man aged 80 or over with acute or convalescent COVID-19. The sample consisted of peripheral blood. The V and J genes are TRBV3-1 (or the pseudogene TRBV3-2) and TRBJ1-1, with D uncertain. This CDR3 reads CASSHSPWERPTEAFF. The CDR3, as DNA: TGTGCCAGCAGCCATAGCCCCTGGGAGAGGCCCACTGAAGCTTTCTTT.